A selection of T cell receptor beta chains follows, all from one sample in a study of neurological immune-mediated disorders. TCRdb re-called the 5' RACE reads through MiXCR, storing one row per CDR3 protein. The repertoire includes approximately 53,000 distinct CDR3 sequences, more than 8.5% of them detected once, and 1.6% sits in the top ten. The sequenced sample was PBMCs. The receptors come from a woman aged 40 to 55 in good health. Each CDR3 is given with its conserved first and last residue. The order of the fields is V gene, J gene, D gene, clone size, CDR3 DNA, CDR3 protein. The D gene is left open where the match is weak. A row's size may be missing; if present it is once, few, many or a size class.

V: TRBV20-1; J: TRBJ2-2; D: -; size: many; DNA: TGCAGTGCTAGAGGGGAAAGGGGAACTTGGCGCACCGGGGAGCTGTTTTTT; CDR3: CSARGERGTWRTGELFF
V: TRBV7-2; J: TRBJ1-1; D: -; size: many; DNA: TGTGCCAGCAGCCCCGGGAGAATGAACACTGAAGCTTTCTTT; CDR3: CASSPGRMNTEAFF
V: TRBV11-2; J: TRBJ2-7; D: -; size: few; DNA: TGTGCCAGCAGCTTAGGAGGCCGGTCCTACGAGCAGTACTTC; CDR3: CASSLGGRSYEQYF
V: TRBV9; J: TRBJ1-2; D: -; size: many; DNA: TGTGCCAGCAGCACAAACAATCAGGGGCAGGCTAACTATGGCTACACCTTC; CDR3: CASSTNNQGQANYGYTF
V: TRBV5-6; J: TRBJ1-4; D: TRBD1; size: many; DNA: TGTGCCAGCAGCTCCCCCGACAGGGCTGCTAATGAAAAACTGTTTTTT; CDR3: CASSSPDRAANEKLFF
V: TRBV5-1; J: TRBJ2-7; D: TRBD1; size: many; DNA: TGCGCCAGCAGCTCAGCACCCGGCGGGACAGGGCCCTACGAGCAGTACTTC; CDR3: CASSSAPGGTGPYEQYF
V: TRBV18; J: TRBJ2-7; D: -; size: many; DNA: TGTGCCAGCTCACCACCCGGGGGGCCCTACGAGCAGTACTTC; CDR3: CASSPPGGPYEQYF
V: TRBV7-2; J: TRBJ1-1; D: -; size: -; DNA: TGTGCCAGCAGCTCCAGGGCCAACACTGAAGCTTTCTTT; CDR3: CASSSRANTEAFF
V: TRBV12-3/TRBV12-4; J: TRBJ2-2; D: TRBD2; size: many; DNA: TGTGCCAGCAGTCCCGGGACTAGCGGTGCCGGGGAGCTGTTTTTT; CDR3: CASSPGTSGAGELFF
V: TRBV10-1; J: TRBJ1-2; D: -; size: many; DNA: TGCGCCAGCAGTGGCCCCGAGGGCTATGGCTACACCTTC; CDR3: CASSGPEGYGYTF
V: TRBV4-3; J: TRBJ2-6; D: -; size: many; DNA: TGCGCCAGCAGCCCAGAAGGGGCAGGTGGGGCCAACGTCCTGACTTTC; CDR3: CASSPEGAGGANVLTF
V: TRBV14; J: TRBJ2-1; D: -; size: many; DNA: TGTGCCAGCAGCCAAGGTTTTAGCGATTACAATGAGCAGTTCTTC; CDR3: CASSQGFSDYNEQFF
V: TRBV11-2; J: TRBJ2-2; D: -; size: many; DNA: TGTGCCAGCAGCTCTTCCGGTACCGGGGAGCTGTTTTTT; CDR3: CASSSSGTGELFF
V: TRBV5-1; J: TRBJ2-1; D: -; size: many; DNA: TGCGCCAGCAGTTACGGGACATACAATGAGCAGTTCTTC; CDR3: CASSYGTYNEQFF
V: TRBV4-1; J: TRBJ1-2; D: TRBD1; size: many; DNA: TGCGCCAGCAGCCACCAAATCAGGGGGCAACGCAACTATGGCTACACCTTC; CDR3: CASSHQIRGQRNYGYTF
V: TRBV25-1; J: TRBJ2-7; D: -; size: many; DNA: TGTGCCAGCAGTGAACTCGGGGGCCTACCGTCCGAGCAGTACTTC; CDR3: CASSELGGLPSEQYF
V: TRBV7-2; J: TRBJ2-5; D: -; size: many; DNA: TGTGCCAGCAGCTTGTGGCTGAGCTACCAAGAGACCCAGTACTTC; CDR3: CASSLWLSYQETQYF
V: TRBV7-2; J: TRBJ1-5; D: -; size: many; DNA: TGTGCCAGCAGCTTAGCGAGAAATCAGCCCCAGCATTTT; CDR3: CASSLARNQPQHF